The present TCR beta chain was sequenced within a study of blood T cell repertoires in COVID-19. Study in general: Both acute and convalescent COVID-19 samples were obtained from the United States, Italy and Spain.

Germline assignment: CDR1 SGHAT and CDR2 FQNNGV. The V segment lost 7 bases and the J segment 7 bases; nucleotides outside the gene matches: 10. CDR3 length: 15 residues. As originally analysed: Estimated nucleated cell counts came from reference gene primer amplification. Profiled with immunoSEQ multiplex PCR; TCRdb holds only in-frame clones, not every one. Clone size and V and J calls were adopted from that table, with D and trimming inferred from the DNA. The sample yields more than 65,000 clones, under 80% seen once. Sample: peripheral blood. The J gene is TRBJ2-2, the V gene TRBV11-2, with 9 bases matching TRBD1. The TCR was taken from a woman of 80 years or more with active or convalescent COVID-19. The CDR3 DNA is TGTGCCAGCACCCCGACAGGGGGTTGGGGCGGGGAGCTGTTTTTT. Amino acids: CASTPTGGWGGELFF.